A single sample gave rise to the 5 T cell receptor beta chains below, sequenced in a study of OX40 agonist ivuxolimab in advanced cancers. The repertoire was sequenced with immunoSEQ multiplex PCR; TCRdb's copy has only in-frame clones and lacks some. The sample carries some 100,000 clones, around 90% recorded once. The sample here was CD4+ or CD8+ T cells sorted from blood, taken in a trial of the OX40 agonist ivuxolimab. These receptor sequences come from an adult with an advanced solid tumor such as melanoma, head and neck, liver or kidney cancer.

This chain uses TRBV30 with TRBJ1-3; a possible D gene is TRBD1 (5 bases). The CDR3 totals 16 residues. Germline CDR1 and CDR2: GTSNPN and SVGIG (reference sequence). Trimming shortened V by 4 bases and J by 0 bases, and 16 bases separated the two germline ends. CDR3 sequence reads: CAWTYPGTTSGNTIYF. CDR3 sequence (DNA): TGTGCCTGGACCTACCCCGGGACGACCTCTGGAAACACCATATATTTT.

This sequence joins TRBV6-1 and TRBJ1-5; weak D call: TRBD1 (5 bases). Germline assignment: CDR1 MNHNS and CDR2 SASEGT. V lost 6 bases, J lost 1 base, and 13 bases lay in between. The CDR3 has 15 amino acids. Written as DNA, the CDR3 is TGTGCCAGCAGCTGGGGCAGTCAAAGCAATCAGCCCCAGCATTTT. It is translated as CASSWGSQSNQPQHF.

The chain couples TRBV19 to TRBJ2-2; a possible D gene is TRBD2 (6 bases). The CDR3 sequence is 16 residues long. The germline V gene has CDR1 LNHDA and CDR2 SQIVND (reference sequence). The V and J ends lost 0 bases and 1 base respectively, with 9 bases between them. The CDR3 DNA follows: TGTGCCAGTAGTATAGACCGGGGGAGGAACACCGGGGAGCTGTTTTTT. It encodes CASSIDRGRNTGELFF.

A note on this clone: The junction differs from germline at one of its ends, possibly a read error. This chain links TRBV27 with TRBJ2-1, with 8 bases fitting TRBD2. Germline V gives CDR1 MNHEY, CDR2 SMNVEV (reference sequence). This CDR3 has 13 amino acids. CDR3 nucleotide sequence: TGTGCCAGCAGTTCCCCCCCTAGCGGGCATTTGGTCTTC. This encodes CASSSPPSGHLVF.

V and J are TRBV5-6 and TRBJ1-5; D is unclear. The CDR3 consists of 13 residues. V lost 4 bases and J lost 7, with 12 bases in between. Germline CDR1 is SGHDT and CDR2 is YYEEEE. The CDR3 DNA reads as TGTGCCAGCAGCCCAGACGGTGCACAGCCCCAGCATTTT. Translated, it gives CASSPDGAQPQHF.